This note documents a single T cell receptor beta chain sequence. The antigen remains unidentified. Clones were read by immunoSEQ multiplex PCR, and TCRdb kept only the in-frame ones, dropping some. The data hold 70,000 to 100,000 clones, with 70% to 90% observed a single time. This entry belongs to a study of OX40 agonist ivuxolimab in advanced cancers. Study observations and caveats: Dose levels from 0.1 to 3.0 mg/kg saw CD4+ and CD8+ blood T cells expand clonally by week 6.

CDR3 length: 15 amino acids. V dropped 5 bases and J dropped 3; count of bases not matched to a gene: 6. Looked up from germline, CDR1 is MNHEY and CDR2 is SVGAGI. The V gene is TRBV6-5, the J gene TRBJ2-5; 10 bases agree with TRBD1. The clonotype comes from an adult with an advanced solid tumor such as melanoma, head and neck, liver or kidney cancer. This sample comprised CD4+ or CD8+ T cells sorted from blood, obtained in a trial of the OX40 agonist ivuxolimab. The CDR3 spells CASSGLGTGEETQYF. In DNA, the CDR3 is TGTGCCAGCAGTGGACTAGGGACAGGGGAAGAGACCCAGTACTTC.